This entry describes one TCR beta chain. Its target is unknown. The germline V gene encodes CDR1 SGHVS and CDR2 FNYEAQ. Trimming took 0 bases from V and 3 from J; bases not matched to a gene: 5. This CDR3 region has 15 residues. The data stem from a study of T cell responses to AZD1222 COVID-19 vaccine. The protocol was immunoSEQ multiplex PCR, while the TCRdb copy is restricted to in-frame clones and leaves out a portion. Of approximately 89,000 clones detected, approximately 90% appear once; the ten largest clones hold about 2.8%. Findings and caveats of the study: Females made up more of the donors, who were largely white British, and clonal diversity may have come out too low.

This clonotype originated in an adult in good health. The chain uses TRBV7-6 and TRBJ2-7; 7 bases match TRBD1. The input for sequencing was peripheral blood, taken on day 0 of AZD1222 vaccination. The CDR3 region has the DNA TGTGCCAGCAGCTTAGCCGGGACAGCAAACTACGAGCAGTACTTC. Translated: CASSLAGTANYEQYF.